The 18 T cell receptor beta chains reported below all come from one sample, sequenced in a study of T cells in Graves' hyperthyroidism and ophthalmopathy. The CDR3 regions of TCR beta were amplified from RNA transcripts. The HTBI set primed first-round TCR CDR3 RT-PCR. TCRdb re-called the multiplex PCR reads with MiXCR, one entry per CDR3 protein. The repertoire holds over 350,000 distinct CDR3 sequences, over 11% seen once, with under 30% in the top ten. The sequenced sample consisted of blood. These receptors all stem from a man in his fifties with Graves' ophthalmopathy.

Of note for this clonotype: A read error may be the cause here, since a much bigger clone is one base away. This chain connects TRBV7-2 to TRBJ1-6; D call uncertain. The CDR3 length is 15 residues. Trimming pared 4 bases from V and 11 bases from J, leaving 18 bases between. Germline CDR1 is SGHTA and CDR2 is FQGNSA. The CDR3 here is CASSSAAGEITPLHF. The CDR3 region has the DNA TGTGCCAGCAGCTCAGCCGCAGGAGAGATAACACCCCTCCACTTT. Looking up the rest from reference TRBV7-2 and TRBJ1-6 gives the full variable domain: GAGVSQSPSNKVTEKGKDVELRCDPISGHTALYWYRQSLGQGLEFLIYFQGNSAPDKSGLPSDRFSAERTGGSVSTLTIQRTQQEDSAVYLCASSSAAGEITPLHFGNGTRLTVT.

In this sample, this clonotype turned up a few times. V is TRBV4-1 and J is TRBJ2-7, with 7 bases lining up with TRBD2. The germline CDR1 and CDR2 sequences are MGHRA and YSYEKL. Trimming at V came to 4 bases and at J to 5 bases, leaving 5 bases not matched to a gene. CDR3 length: 13 residues. CDR3 loop: CASSPQRGDEQYF. The CDR3 DNA reads TGCGCCAGCAGCCCCCAGCGGGGTGACGAGCAGTACTTC.

A few counts support this clonotype. The chain has TRBV2 and TRBJ1-1; a weak D match, TRBD1 (5 bases). V was shortened by 4 bases and J by 0 bases, with 9 bases between the two germline ends. This CDR3 has 14 amino acids. In germline, CDR1 is SNHLY, CDR2 FYNNEI. CDR3 in amino acids: CASSGGALNTEAFF. CDR3 coding DNA: TGTGCCAGCAGTGGAGGGGCCCTGAACACTGAAGCTTTCTTT.

The table lists this clonotype with many counts. DNA of the CDR3: TGTGCCAGCAGTTCACCCCTTGTGCGGGGCGCTAGCACAGATACGCAGTATTTT. Amino acids: CASSSPLVRGASTDTQYF. The rearrangement uses TRBV11-2 and TRBJ2-3, with D perhaps matching TRBD2 (6 bases). This CDR3 region has 18 residues. The ends were cut back, 6 bases at V and 0 bases at J, with 22 bases in the middle. Germline-derived CDR1 and CDR2 are SGHAT and FQNNGV.

The V call is TRBV7-6, the J call TRBJ2-6; D not certain. The CDR3 has 17 amino acids. Trimming shortened V by 2 bases and J by 0 bases, and 11 bases separated the two germline ends. Germline V lookup: CDR1 SGHVS, CDR2 FNYEAQ. CDR3 coding DNA: TGTGCCAGCAGCTTATCGGGTGGCAGCTCTGGGGCCAACGTCCTGACTTTC. Its protein is CASSLSGGSSGANVLTF.

The rearrangement links TRBV19 to TRBJ2-2; D might be TRBD1 (6 bases). CDR3 length: 15 amino acids. Germline V gene sequence: CDR1 LNHDA, CDR2 SQIVND (reference sequence). The V gene lost 4 bases and the J gene lost 7 bases, with 16 bases spanning the gap. CDR3 sequence reads: CASSRSLTGGGELFF. CDR3 nucleotides: TGTGCCAGTAGTAGGTCTTTGACAGGCGGCGGGGAGCTGTTTTTT.

This clonotype occurred many times. The rearrangement joins TRBV5-5 to TRBJ2-5, with no clear D. Germline CDR1 SGHKS, CDR2 YYEKEE (reference sequence). The CDR3 has 15 residues. V was trimmed by 6 bases and J by 2 bases, leaving 17 bases between them. CDR3 loop: CASTLSTHIQETQYF. The CDR3, as DNA: TGTGCCAGCACCTTAAGCACCCACATTCAAGAGACCCAGTACTTC.

This clonotype was seen ten or more times. This chain joins TRBV24-1 and TRBJ2-3; perhaps TRBD1 as D (6 bases). Germline V lookup: CDR1 KGHDR, CDR2 SFDVKD. The CDR3 is made up of 14 amino acids. V was clipped by 1 base and J by 4 bases, with 8 bases between them. CDR3 protein: CATSDFAGADTQYF. The CDR3 DNA reads as TGTGCCACCAGTGATTTCGCAGGGGCAGATACGCAGTATTTT.

This clonotype was found many times. DNA of the CDR3: TGTGCCAGCAGATCCATTCAAGGCGGGGCCCCTTACGAGCAGTACTTC. Translating it yields CASRSIQGGAPYEQYF. This chain uses TRBV6-2 or TRBV6-3 with TRBJ2-7, with TRBD2 as a possible D gene (6 bases). The CDR3 spans 16 residues. The V and J ends lost 6 bases and 4 bases respectively, with 22 bases between them. The germline CDR1 and CDR2 sequences are MNHEY and SVGEGT.

This clonotype appeared many times. The chain carries TRBV11-2 and TRBJ2-3; either TRBD1 or TRBD2 may supply D (5 bases each). The CDR3 is made up of 15 amino acids. Trimming removed 1 base from V and 2 bases from J, with 10 bases in between. Looked up from germline, CDR1 is SGHAT and CDR2 is FQNNGV. This CDR3 reads CASSLAGRSTDTQYF. CDR3 sequence (DNA): TGTGCCAGCAGCTTAGCGGGACGTTCCACAGATACGCAGTATTTT. The full variable domain, in which reference TRBV11-2 and TRBJ2-3 provide the parts outside the CDR3, is EAGVAQSPRYKIIEKRQSVAFWCNPISGHATLYWYQQILGQGPKLLIQFQNNGVVDDSQLPKDRFSAERLKGVDSTLKIQPAKLEDSAVYLCASSLAGRSTDTQYFGPGTRLTVL.

The count of this clonotype is one. V and J are TRBV14 and TRBJ2-3; no clear D gene. The V gene lost 2 bases and the J gene lost 6 bases, with 12 bases spanning the gap. This CDR3 region has 14 residues. From germline, CDR1 is SGHDN and CDR2 FVKESK. The CDR3 here is CASSQSVLRDTQYF. The CDR3 DNA reads as TGTGCCAGCAGCCAATCGGTCCTACGGGATACGCAGTATTTT.

This clonotype was found many times. J is TRBJ2-3 and V is TRBV18; 10 nucleotides match TRBD2. Germline assignment: CDR1 KGHSH and CDR2 LQKENI. Trimming at V came to 1 base and at J to 6 bases, leaving 4 bases not matched to a gene. There are 15 residues in the CDR3. The DNA of the CDR3 is TGTGCCAGCTCACCACTAGCGGGAGGCGGGGATACGCAGTATTTT. Protein product: CASSPLAGGGDTQYF. The whole variable domain, remainder taken from reference TRBV18 and TRBJ2-3, is NAGVMQNPRHLVRRRGQEARLRCSPMKGHSHVYWYRQLPEEGLKFMVYLQKENIIDESGMPKERFSAEFPKEGPSILRIQQVVRGDSAAYFCASSPLAGGGDTQYFGPGTRLTVL.

Ten or more counts support this clonotype. The rearrangement links TRBV12-3 or TRBV12-4 to TRBJ2-7; D remains unclear. Trimming left V 2 bases short and J 2 bases short, with 19 bases between. The CDR3 consists of 17 residues. CDR3 protein: CASSLFVLGFQTYEQYF. The CDR3 bases are TGTGCCAGCAGTTTATTTGTCCTTGGCTTTCAAACCTACGAGCAGTACTTC.

The chain uses TRBV12-3 or TRBV12-4 and TRBJ2-7; 9 nucleotides agree with TRBD2. The junction had 9 bases not matched to a gene; V was cut back by 5 bases and J by 1 base. There are 16 residues in the CDR3. The CDR3 is CASSQGLAPRSYEQYF. CDR3 sequence (DNA): TGTGCCAGCAGTCAAGGACTAGCGCCACGGTCCTACGAGCAGTACTTC.

This clonotype appeared many times. This chain connects TRBV5-8 to TRBJ2-2; D gene unclear. Germline assignment: CDR1 SGHTS and CDR2 YDEGEE. The germline V and J ends were trimmed by 1 base and 4 bases, with 8 bases remaining between them. The CDR3 consists of 14 residues. The CDR3 region is CASSLSRITGELFF. CDR3 nucleotides: TGTGCCAGCAGCTTGAGCAGGATCACCGGGGAGCTGTTTTTT.

This clonotype was observed at least ten times. This sequence joins TRBV2 and TRBJ1-4; 9 bases line up with TRBD1. CDR1 SNHLY and CDR2 FYNNEI come from the germline V gene. The V and J ends lost 5 bases and 7 bases, in that order; junction bases with no gene match: 8. The CDR3 is made up of 15 amino acids. CDR3 DNA: TGTGCCAGCAGTCCCTACAGGGGGCGAGTTGAAAAACTGTTTTTT. It encodes CASSPYRGRVEKLFF. The full variable domain, with the rest looked up from reference TRBV2 and TRBJ1-4, is EPEVTQTPSHQVTQMGQEVILRCVPISNHLYFYWYRQILGQKVEFLVSFYNNEISEKSEIFDDQFSVERPDGSNFTLKIRSTKLEDSAMYFCASSPYRGRVEKLFFGSGTQLSVL.

The chain links TRBV2 to TRBJ2-5, with 7 bases matching TRBD1. The J segment lost 5 bases and the V segment lost 6 bases, leaving 6 bases of the junction unmatched. This CDR3 has 13 amino acids. Germline V gives CDR1 SNHLY, CDR2 FYNNEI. The CDR3 protein is CASSDHRGETQYF. CDR3 nucleotide sequence: TGTGCCAGCAGCGATCACAGGGGCGAGACCCAGTACTTC.

The table lists this clonotype with many counts. The chain carries TRBV2 and TRBJ2-3, with D perhaps TRBD1 or TRBD2 (6 bases each). V shed 7 bases and J shed 3 bases, with 11 bases lying between them. Germline V gene lookup returns CDR1 SNHLY and CDR2 FYNNEI. The CDR3 runs 13 residues. The CDR3: CASNRDLTDTQYF. DNA for the CDR3: TGTGCCAGCAACAGGGACTTGACAGATACGCAGTATTTT.